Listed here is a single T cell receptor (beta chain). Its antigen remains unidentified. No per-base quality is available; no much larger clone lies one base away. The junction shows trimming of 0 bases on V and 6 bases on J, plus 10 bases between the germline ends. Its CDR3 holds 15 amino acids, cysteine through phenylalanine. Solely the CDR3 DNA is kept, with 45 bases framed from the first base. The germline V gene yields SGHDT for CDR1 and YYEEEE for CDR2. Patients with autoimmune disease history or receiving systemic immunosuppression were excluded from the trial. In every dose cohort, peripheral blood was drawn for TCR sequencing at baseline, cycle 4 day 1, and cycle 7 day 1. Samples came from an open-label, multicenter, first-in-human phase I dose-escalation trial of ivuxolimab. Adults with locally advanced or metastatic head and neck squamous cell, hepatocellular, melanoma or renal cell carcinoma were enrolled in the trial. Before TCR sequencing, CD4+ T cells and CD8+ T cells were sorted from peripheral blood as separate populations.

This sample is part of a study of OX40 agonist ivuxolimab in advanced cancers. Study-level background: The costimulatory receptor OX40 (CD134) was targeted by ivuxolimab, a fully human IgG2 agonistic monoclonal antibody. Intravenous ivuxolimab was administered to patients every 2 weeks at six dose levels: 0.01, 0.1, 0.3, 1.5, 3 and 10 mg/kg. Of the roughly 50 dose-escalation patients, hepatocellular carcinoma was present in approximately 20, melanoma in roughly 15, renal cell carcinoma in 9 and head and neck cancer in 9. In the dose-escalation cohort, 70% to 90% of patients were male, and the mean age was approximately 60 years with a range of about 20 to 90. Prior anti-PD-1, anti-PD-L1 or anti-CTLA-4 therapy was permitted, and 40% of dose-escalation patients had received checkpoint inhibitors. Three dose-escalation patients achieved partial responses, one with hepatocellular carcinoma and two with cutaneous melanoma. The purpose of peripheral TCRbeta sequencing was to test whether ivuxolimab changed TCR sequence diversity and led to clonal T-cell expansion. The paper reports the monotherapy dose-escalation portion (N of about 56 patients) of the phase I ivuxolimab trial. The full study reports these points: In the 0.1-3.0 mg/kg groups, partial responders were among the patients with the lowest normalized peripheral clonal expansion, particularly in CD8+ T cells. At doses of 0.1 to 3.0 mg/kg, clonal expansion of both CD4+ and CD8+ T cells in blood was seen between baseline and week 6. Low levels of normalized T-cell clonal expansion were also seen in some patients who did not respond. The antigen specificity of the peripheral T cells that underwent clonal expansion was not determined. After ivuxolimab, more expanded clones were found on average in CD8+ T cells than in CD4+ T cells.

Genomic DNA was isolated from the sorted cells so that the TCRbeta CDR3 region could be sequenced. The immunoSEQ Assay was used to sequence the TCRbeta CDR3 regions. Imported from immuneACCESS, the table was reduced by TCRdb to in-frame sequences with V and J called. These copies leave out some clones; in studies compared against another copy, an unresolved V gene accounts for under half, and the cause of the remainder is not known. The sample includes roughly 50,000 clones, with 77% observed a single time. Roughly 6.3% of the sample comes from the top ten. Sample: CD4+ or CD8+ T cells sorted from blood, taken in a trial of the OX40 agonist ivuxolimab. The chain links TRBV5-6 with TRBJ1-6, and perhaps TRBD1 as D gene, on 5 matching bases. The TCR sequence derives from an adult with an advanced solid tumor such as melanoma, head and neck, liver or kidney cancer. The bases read TGTGCCAGCAGCTTGGCGCCAGGGAGTAATTCACCCCTCCACTTT. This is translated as CASSLAPGSNSPLHF.